The rows below give T cell receptor beta chains drawn from one sample of a study of blood T cell repertoires in COVID-19. TCRdb's table, derived via immunoSEQ multiplex PCR, lists solely in-frame clones and lacks some. This sample has 200,000 to 300,000 clones, with around 86% found just once. The sequenced sample was PBMCs or T cells enriched from blood (not recorded which). The receptor source for this set is a man aged 35 to 55 who had recovered from COVID-19. CDR3s include the opening cysteine and the closing phenylalanine or tryptophan. Fields, in order: V gene, clone size, D gene, J gene, CDR3 DNA, CDR3 protein. D genes are given only for firm matches. The size entry is marked missing in some rows and otherwise reads once, few, many or a size class.

V gene: TRBV24-1
clone size: .
D gene: TRBD1
J gene: TRBJ2-7
CDR3 DNA: TGTGCCACCAGTGACGACAGGGGCAGCTCCTACGAGCAGTACTTC
CDR3 protein: CATSDDRGSSYEQYF

V gene: TRBV7-2
clone size: .
D gene: .
J gene: TRBJ2-7
CDR3 DNA: TGTGCCAGCAGCTTAGGTAGCGGAGCGAACTACGAGCAGTACTTC
CDR3 protein: CASSLGSGANYEQYF

V gene: TRBV3-1/TRBV3-2
clone size: .
D gene: TRBD2
J gene: TRBJ2-7
CDR3 DNA: TGTGCCAGCAGCCCTTCTAGCGGGAGCCCCTACGAGCAGTACTTC
CDR3 protein: CASSPSSGSPYEQYF

V gene: TRBV7-9
clone size: .
D gene: TRBD1
J gene: TRBJ1-2
CDR3 DNA: TGTGCCAGCAGCTTCGCCGACAGGGGACCGGTCTATGGCTACACCTTC
CDR3 protein: CASSFADRGPVYGYTF

V gene: TRBV12-5
clone size: once
D gene: TRBD2
J gene: TRBJ2-1
CDR3 DNA: TGTGCTAGCGGACTAGCGGGGGTCAATGAGCAGTTCTTC
CDR3 protein: CASGLAGVNEQFF

V gene: TRBV7-8
clone size: .
D gene: .
J gene: TRBJ1-5
CDR3 DNA: TGTGCCAGCAGCTTATCCGGGGGGTATAGCAATCAGCCCCAGCATTTT
CDR3 protein: CASSLSGGYSNQPQHF

V gene: TRBV18
clone size: .
D gene: .
J gene: TRBJ2-1
CDR3 DNA: TGTGCCAGCTCACCGTCCGTGAGGGGGTTTAATGAGCAGTTCTTC
CDR3 protein: CASSPSVRGFNEQFF

V gene: TRBV5-1
clone size: few
D gene: .
J gene: TRBJ2-5
CDR3 DNA: TGCGCCAGCAGCTTGAGAGGTTTTCCGGAGGAGACCCAGTACTTC
CDR3 protein: CASSLRGFPEETQYF

V gene: TRBV7-2
clone size: .
D gene: .
J gene: TRBJ1-5
CDR3 DNA: TGTGCCAGCAGCTTAGCGTTGGGGGGGAGTCAGCCCCAGCATTTT
CDR3 protein: CASSLALGGSQPQHF

V gene: TRBV29-1
clone size: .
D gene: TRBD2
J gene: TRBJ2-5
CDR3 DNA: TGCAGCGTTGAAGGGGCGGGAGGATGGGAGACCCAGTACTTC
CDR3 protein: CSVEGAGGWETQYF

V gene: TRBV14
clone size: .
D gene: TRBD1
J gene: TRBJ2-7
CDR3 DNA: TGTGCCAGCAGCCTGGGACAGGGGGCCTACGAGCAGTACTTC
CDR3 protein: CASSLGQGAYEQYF

V gene: TRBV19
clone size: .
D gene: .
J gene: TRBJ1-1
CDR3 DNA: TGTGCCACCACACAGGTTTTGAACACTGAAGCTTTCTTT
CDR3 protein: CATTQVLNTEAFF

V gene: TRBV7-6
clone size: .
D gene: .
J gene: TRBJ2-7
CDR3 DNA: TGTGCCAGCAGCTTAGTCCAGGGGTTCTCCTACGAGCAGTACTTC
CDR3 protein: CASSLVQGFSYEQYF

V gene: TRBV11-2
clone size: .
D gene: .
J gene: TRBJ2-4
CDR3 DNA: TGTGCCAGCAGCTTAACTCCCCCGCTGCTAGCCAAAAACATTCAGTACTTC
CDR3 protein: CASSLTPPLLAKNIQYF

V gene: TRBV18
clone size: .
D gene: .
J gene: TRBJ2-3
CDR3 DNA: TGTGCCAGCTCAGGCGTAACTAGCATGGGCACAGATACGCAGTATTTT
CDR3 protein: CASSGVTSMGTDTQYF

V gene: TRBV29-1
clone size: .
D gene: .
J gene: TRBJ1-2
CDR3 DNA: TGCAGCGTCAGCCCGTTGAGGAACTATGGCTACACCTTC
CDR3 protein: CSVSPLRNYGYTF

V gene: TRBV28
clone size: .
D gene: .
J gene: TRBJ1-2
CDR3 DNA: TGTGCCAGCAGTCCATTATTTCGGGACTACACCTTC
CDR3 protein: CASSPLFRDYTF

V gene: TRBV7-2
clone size: .
D gene: TRBD1
J gene: TRBJ1-1
CDR3 DNA: TGTGCCAGCAGCCCTGAGGCAGGGGGAAACACTGAAGCTTTCTTT
CDR3 protein: CASSPEAGGNTEAFF

V gene: TRBV6-2/TRBV6-3
clone size: .
D gene: TRBD2
J gene: TRBJ2-1
CDR3 DNA: TGTGCCAGCACCCCAGGACTAGCGGGAATTTATGAGCAGTTCTTC
CDR3 protein: CASTPGLAGIYEQFF

V gene: TRBV7-8
clone size: few
D gene: .
J gene: TRBJ1-2
CDR3 DNA: TGTGCCAGCAGCTTAGCAGAAACTCTCTATGGCTACACCTTC
CDR3 protein: CASSLAETLYGYTF

V gene: TRBV19
clone size: .
D gene: .
J gene: TRBJ2-7
CDR3 DNA: TGTGCCAGTAGCCCGACGGTCTCCTTTCTCGGGGACGAGCAGTACTTC
CDR3 protein: CASSPTVSFLGDEQYF

V gene: TRBV11-2
clone size: .
D gene: TRBD1
J gene: TRBJ1-5
CDR3 DNA: TGTGCCAGCAGCTTCAGTCAGGGGGGTCAGCCCCAGCATTTT
CDR3 protein: CASSFSQGGQPQHF

V gene: TRBV27
clone size: .
D gene: TRBD1
J gene: TRBJ2-1
CDR3 DNA: TGTGCCAGCAGCCCTAGAACCCCGGACAGGGGCTCCTACAATGAGCAGTTCTTC
CDR3 protein: CASSPRTPDRGSYNEQFF

V gene: TRBV7-9
clone size: .
D gene: TRBD1
J gene: TRBJ2-7
CDR3 DNA: TGTGCCAGCAGCTTAGTACAGGGGACCGCCGGGCAGTACTTC
CDR3 protein: CASSLVQGTAGQYF

V gene: TRBV6-5
clone size: .
D gene: .
J gene: TRBJ2-3
CDR3 DNA: TGTGCCAGCAGTTCTCGCTATGGGCTTACTGGGGATACGCAGTATTTT
CDR3 protein: CASSSRYGLTGDTQYF

V gene: TRBV7-9
clone size: .
D gene: .
J gene: TRBJ1-1
CDR3 DNA: TGTGCCAGCAGGCTATCCTACACTGAAGCTTTCTTT
CDR3 protein: CASRLSYTEAFF

V gene: TRBV27
clone size: .
D gene: .
J gene: TRBJ1-1
CDR3 DNA: TGTGCCAGCAGTAGGGGCAACCAGAACACTGAAGCTTTCTTT
CDR3 protein: CASSRGNQNTEAFF

V gene: TRBV27
clone size: .
D gene: .
J gene: TRBJ1-6
CDR3 DNA: TGTGCCAGCAGTTCCTTGGACAGCTTCTATAATTCACCCCTCCACTTT
CDR3 protein: CASSSLDSFYNSPLHF

V gene: TRBV12-3/TRBV12-4
clone size: .
D gene: .
J gene: TRBJ1-2
CDR3 DNA: TGTGCCAGCAGTTTGAGTAATAGCTATGGCTACACCTTC
CDR3 protein: CASSLSNSYGYTF

V gene: TRBV6-5
clone size: .
D gene: TRBD2
J gene: TRBJ2-1
CDR3 DNA: TGTGCCAGCAGTTTCAGCGGGAGCTTCTCCTACAATGAGCAGTTCTTC
CDR3 protein: CASSFSGSFSYNEQFF

V gene: TRBV7-2
clone size: .
D gene: TRBD2
J gene: TRBJ2-1
CDR3 DNA: TGTGCCAGCAGCTTGGGTGGACTAGCGGGGGGGGAGCAGTTCTTC
CDR3 protein: CASSLGGLAGGEQFF

V gene: TRBV5-4
clone size: .
D gene: .
J gene: TRBJ2-2
CDR3 DNA: TGTGCCAGCAGCTTTAAACTAAACACCGGGGAGCTGTTTTTT
CDR3 protein: CASSFKLNTGELFF

V gene: TRBV7-3
clone size: .
D gene: .
J gene: TRBJ2-6
CDR3 DNA: TGTGCCAGCAGCGTTAAATCTGGGGCCAACGTCCTGACTTTC
CDR3 protein: CASSVKSGANVLTF

V gene: TRBV9
clone size: .
D gene: .
J gene: TRBJ2-1
CDR3 DNA: TGTGCCAGCAGCCTGACCCCGGGACTCCACAATGAGCAGTTCTTC
CDR3 protein: CASSLTPGLHNEQFF

V gene: TRBV24-1
clone size: .
D gene: .
J gene: TRBJ2-1
CDR3 DNA: TGTGCCACCAGAGCGGGCCCCAACTACAATGAGCAGTTCTTC
CDR3 protein: CATRAGPNYNEQFF

V gene: TRBV30
clone size: .
D gene: TRBD2
J gene: TRBJ2-3
CDR3 DNA: TGTGCCTGGAGTCCCGGACTAGCGGGGGTCGGCACAGATACGCAGTATTTT
CDR3 protein: CAWSPGLAGVGTDTQYF

V gene: TRBV2
clone size: .
D gene: .
J gene: TRBJ1-2
CDR3 DNA: TGTGCCAGCAGGCCTGGGGACTTTTCTGGCTACACCTTC
CDR3 protein: CASRPGDFSGYTF

V gene: TRBV7-2
clone size: .
D gene: TRBD1
J gene: TRBJ2-5
CDR3 DNA: TGTGCCAGCAGCGAACAGGGGGAGACCCAGTACTTC
CDR3 protein: CASSEQGETQYF

V gene: TRBV2
clone size: once
D gene: TRBD1
J gene: TRBJ1-5
CDR3 DNA: TGTGCCAGCAGTGCCTCGACAGGGGCTATGGCCCAGCATTTT
CDR3 protein: CASSASTGAMAQHF

V gene: TRBV27
clone size: .
D gene: TRBD2
J gene: TRBJ2-7
CDR3 DNA: TGTGCCAGCAGTCGAACTAGCGACTCCTACGAGCAGTACTTC
CDR3 protein: CASSRTSDSYEQYF

V gene: TRBV30
clone size: .
D gene: .
J gene: TRBJ1-5
CDR3 DNA: TGTGCCTGGAGTGTACGGAGTTACTATAGCAATCAGCCCCAGCATTTT
CDR3 protein: CAWSVRSYYSNQPQHF

V gene: TRBV2
clone size: once
D gene: TRBD1
J gene: TRBJ2-2
CDR3 DNA: TGTGCCAGAGGACAGGGCGGCACCGGGGAGCTGTTTTTT
CDR3 protein: CARGQGGTGELFF

V gene: TRBV5-1
clone size: .
D gene: TRBD2
J gene: TRBJ2-5
CDR3 DNA: TGCGCCAGCTCGCGGACTAGCGGGAATCAAGAGACCCAGTACTTC
CDR3 protein: CASSRTSGNQETQYF

V gene: TRBV9
clone size: .
D gene: .
J gene: TRBJ1-1
CDR3 DNA: TGTGCCAGCAGCTCAGGGACATTGCCTTCGACTTTCTTT
CDR3 protein: CASSSGTLPSTFF

V gene: TRBV6-5
clone size: .
D gene: .
J gene: TRBJ2-1
CDR3 DNA: TGTGCCAGCAGTTCCCTTAGTTACAATGAGCAGTTCTTC
CDR3 protein: CASSSLSYNEQFF

V gene: TRBV27
clone size: .
D gene: TRBD2
J gene: TRBJ2-6
CDR3 DNA: TGTGCCAGCAGTTCCCACGGACTAGCGGGGGCAGGGGCCAACGTCCTGACTTTC
CDR3 protein: CASSSHGLAGAGANVLTF

V gene: TRBV30
clone size: .
D gene: TRBD2
J gene: TRBJ2-7
CDR3 DNA: TGTGCGGGAAACGGACTAGCGGGGTTTCCCTACGAGCAGTACTTC
CDR3 protein: CAGNGLAGFPYEQYF

V gene: TRBV5-1
clone size: few
D gene: TRBD2
J gene: TRBJ2-5
CDR3 DNA: TGCGCCAGCAGCTTACGGGGGGGGCCGTGGCAAGAGACCCAGTACTTC
CDR3 protein: CASSLRGGPWQETQYF

V gene: TRBV11-1
clone size: .
D gene: .
J gene: TRBJ2-1
CDR3 DNA: TGTGCCAGCAGCCCCGGACACTTGGGGTACAATGAGCAGTTCTTC
CDR3 protein: CASSPGHLGYNEQFF

V gene: TRBV11-3
clone size: .
D gene: TRBD2
J gene: TRBJ2-1
CDR3 DNA: TGTGCCAGCAGCCAGATAGCGGGGGGGCCGGTTGAGCAGTTCTTC
CDR3 protein: CASSQIAGGPVEQFF

V gene: TRBV15
clone size: few
D gene: .
J gene: TRBJ2-1
CDR3 DNA: TGTGCCACCAGCAGAGATCAAGGACTATTCGATGAGCAGTTCTTC
CDR3 protein: CATSRDQGLFDEQFF

V gene: TRBV4-1
clone size: .
D gene: .
J gene: TRBJ1-2
CDR3 DNA: TGCGCCAGCAGCCAACTTCCTAACAGCAACTATGGCTACACCTTC
CDR3 protein: CASSQLPNSNYGYTF

V gene: TRBV14
clone size: few
D gene: .
J gene: TRBJ2-7
CDR3 DNA: TGTGCCAGCAGCCAAGACAATTACGAGCAGTACTTC
CDR3 protein: CASSQDNYEQYF

V gene: TRBV11-2
clone size: .
D gene: TRBD2
J gene: TRBJ2-3
CDR3 DNA: TGTGCCAGCAGCTCGACTAGCGGGGCGGGGTGGGATACGCAGTATTTT
CDR3 protein: CASSSTSGAGWDTQYF

V gene: TRBV7-8
clone size: .
D gene: .
J gene: TRBJ1-1
CDR3 DNA: TGTGCCAGCAGGGGGGAGGAGGCCGGGTACACTGAAGCTTTCTTT
CDR3 protein: CASRGEEAGYTEAFF